This paragraph reports one T cell receptor (beta chain). This specimen belongs to a study of blood T cell repertoires in COVID-19. Study-level information: Spain, Italy and the United States supplied samples that represented acute and convalescent COVID-19. T cells, B-cell-depleted T cells, or PBMCs provided the cDNA or gDNA that served as material.

Repertoires were generated with immunoSEQ multiplex PCR, while TCRdb's copy carries only in-frame clones and drops some. Of roughly 410,000 clones listed, about 88% were seen once; the top ten hold approximately 1.5%. This CDR3 comprises 15 residues. Looked up from germline, CDR1 is MNHEY and CDR2 is SMNVEV (reference sequence). The ends lost 2 bases at V and 1 base at J; junction bases unmatched: 2. This TCR was recovered from a woman between 35 and 50 years old with COVID-19, enrolled during active disease. The sequenced sample consisted of peripheral blood. The V and J genes are TRBV27 and TRBJ1-1, with TRBD1 matching over 9 bases. CDR3 loop: CASSLTTGGNTEAFF. The CDR3 DNA reads TGTGCCAGCAGTTTAACGACAGGGGGGAACACTGAAGCTTTCTTT.